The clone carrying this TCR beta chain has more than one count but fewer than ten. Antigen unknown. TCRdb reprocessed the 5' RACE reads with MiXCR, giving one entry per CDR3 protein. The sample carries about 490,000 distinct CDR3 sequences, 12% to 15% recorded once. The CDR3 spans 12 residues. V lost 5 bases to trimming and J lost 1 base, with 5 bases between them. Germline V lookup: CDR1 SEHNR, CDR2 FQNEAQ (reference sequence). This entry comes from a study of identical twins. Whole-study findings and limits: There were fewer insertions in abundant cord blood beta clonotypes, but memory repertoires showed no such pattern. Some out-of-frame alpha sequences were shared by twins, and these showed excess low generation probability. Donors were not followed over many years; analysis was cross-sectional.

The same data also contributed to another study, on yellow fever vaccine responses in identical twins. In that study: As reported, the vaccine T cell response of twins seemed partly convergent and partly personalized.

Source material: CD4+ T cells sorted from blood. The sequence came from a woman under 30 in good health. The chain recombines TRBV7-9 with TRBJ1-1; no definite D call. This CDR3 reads CASSKGNTEAFF. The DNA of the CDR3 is TGTGCCAGCAGCAAGGGGAACACTGAAGCTTTCTTT.